Below are 14 T cell receptor beta chains sequenced from a single sample in a study of OX40 agonist ivuxolimab in advanced cancers. Only in-frame clones appear in the TCRdb table, and some are missing; sequencing was by immunoSEQ multiplex PCR. Of about 76,000 clones listed, around 84% are singletons. The input for sequencing was CD4+ or CD8+ T cells sorted from blood, taken in a trial of the OX40 agonist ivuxolimab. These TCRs come from an adult with an advanced solid tumor such as melanoma, head and neck, liver or kidney cancer.

This sequence joins TRBV5-5 and TRBJ1-6; possibly TRBD1 for D (6 bases). The V gene's germline CDR1 is SGHKS and CDR2 YYEKEE (reference sequence). V was clipped by 5 bases and J by 7 bases, with 13 bases between them. This CDR3 is 14 amino acids long. CDR3 nucleotide sequence: TGTGCCAGCAGACCCGGACAGCCAAATTCACCCCTCCACTTT. Encoded protein: CASRPGQPNSPLHF.

The chain links TRBV7-9 to TRBJ2-7; 9 bases match TRBD1. The CDR3 extends over 16 amino acids. With V trimmed by 5 bases and J by 0 bases, 8 bases remained unmatched. CDR1 is SEHNR and CDR2 is FQNEAQ in the germline V gene (reference sequence). The CDR3 DNA reads TGTGCCAGCAGCCTAATTTGGACAGGGGTCTCCTACGAGCAGTACTTC. It specifies CASSLIWTGVSYEQYF.

This clone was seen a handful of times. Distinct nucleotide sequences in the sample also encode this CDR3. The rearrangement uses TRBV7-9 and TRBJ2-5, with D unclear. Deletions cut 2 bases from V and 2 bases from J, with 9 bases between. CDR1 is SEHNR, CDR2 FQNEAQ, per germline (reference sequence). This CDR3 is 14 amino acids long. The CDR3 region is CASSLMGGQETQYF. The CDR3 coding sequence is TGTGCCAGCAGCTTAATGGGCGGACAAGAGACCCAGTACTTC.

V usage is TRBV30 and J usage is TRBJ2-7; 7 positions match TRBD2. The germline gives CDR1 GTSNPN, CDR2 SVGIG (reference sequence). With V trimmed by 0 bases and J by 5 bases, 7 bases remained unmatched. The CDR3 covers 14 residues. This chain's CDR3 is CAWSVREVLHEQYF. For the CDR3, the DNA is TGTGCCTGGAGTGTACGGGAGGTGCTCCACGAGCAGTACTTC.

The V and J genes are TRBV10-3 and TRBJ2-1; TRBD2 matches 12 bases. The junction had 3 bases not matched to a gene; V was cut back by 0 bases and J by 6 bases. Germline lookup yields CDR1 ENHRY and CDR2 SYGVKD. The CDR3 has 16 amino acids. CDR3 region: CAISESLTSGGNEQFF. The CDR3 coding sequence is TGTGCCATCAGTGAGTCTTTGACTAGCGGGGGCAATGAGCAGTTCTTC.

This clone was seen only a few times. This chain connects TRBV6-1 to TRBJ1-2; no reliable D call. The germline V gene has CDR1 MNHNS and CDR2 SASEGT. V was cut by 4 bases and J by 3 bases, with 9 bases left in between. The CDR3 covers 13 residues. CDR3 region: CASSAADHYGYTF. Here the CDR3 DNA reads TGTGCCAGCAGTGCGGCGGATCACTATGGCTACACCTTC.

The chain carries TRBV7-3 and TRBJ2-2; D is undetermined. Trimming removed 2 bases from V and 2 bases from J, with 6 bases in between. Looked up from germline, CDR1 is SGHTA and CDR2 is FQGTGA. This CDR3 is 14 amino acids long. CDR3 bases: TGTGCCAGCAGCTTACAGGTTAACACCGGGGAGCTGTTTTTT. Translation gives CASSLQVNTGELFF.

V usage is TRBV5-8 and J usage is TRBJ2-7; D uncertain. The CDR3 has 11 residues. The germline V gene has CDR1 SGHTS and CDR2 YDEGEE. Trimming took off 2 bases at V and 4 bases at J, with 4 bases between the two ends. CDR3: CASSFIYEQYF. The CDR3 region has the DNA TGTGCCAGCAGCTTTATATACGAGCAGTACTTC. Using reference TRBV5-8 and TRBJ2-7 for the parts outside the CDR3, the full variable domain is EAGVTQSPTHLIKTRGQQATLRCSPISGHTSVYWYQQALGLGLQFLLWYDEGEERNRGNFPPRFSGRQFPNYSSELNVNALELEDSALYLCASSFIYEQYFGPGTRLTVT.

This clone has just one count. The rearrangement links TRBV7-2 to TRBJ1-2; 10 bases are shared with TRBD1. Trimming took 5 bases from V and 5 from J; bases not matched to a gene: 2. The CDR3 is 13 amino acids. Germline V gene data show CDR1 as SGHTA and CDR2 as FQGNSA. DNA of the CDR3: TGTGCCAGCAGCCAGGACAGGGGGTATGGCTACACCTTC. It translates to CASSQDRGYGYTF.

The V call is TRBV18, the J call TRBJ1-3; D is possibly TRBD1 (6 bases). V shed 0 bases and J shed 4 bases, with 10 bases lying between them. Germline lookup yields CDR1 KGHSH and CDR2 LQKENI. This CDR3 has 15 residues. CDR3 region: CASSPPTGHGNTIYF. CDR3 nucleotides: TGTGCCAGCTCACCACCGACAGGTCACGGAAACACCATATATTTT.

This chain joins TRBV5-8 and TRBJ1-1; D might be TRBD1 (5 bases). Between the trimmed V and J ends, which lost 0 bases and 7 bases, there was a span of 13 bases. Germline assignment: CDR1 SGHTS and CDR2 YDEGEE. The CDR3 spans 14 residues. Here the CDR3 reads CASSLAWAQGEAFF. Written as DNA, the CDR3 is TGTGCCAGCAGCTTGGCCTGGGCTCAGGGTGAAGCTTTCTTT.

The chain combines TRBV2 with TRBJ2-2; D might be TRBD1 (5 bases). Germline CDR1 is SNHLY and CDR2 is FYNNEI. V shed 6 bases and J shed 3 bases, with 5 bases lying between them. This CDR3 has 12 amino acids. The CDR3 reads CASSRDTGELFF. CDR3 DNA: TGTGCCAGCAGCAGGGACACCGGGGAGCTGTTTTTT.

The chain is built from TRBV10-3 and TRBJ1-3, with D maybe TRBD1 (5 bases). Germline assignment: CDR1 ENHRY and CDR2 SYGVKD. This CDR3 is 15 amino acids long. Between the trimmed V and J ends, which lost 6 bases and 4 bases, there was a span of 16 bases. The CDR3 DNA reads TGTGCCATCAGCGGGGGTGTGTATACCGGAAACACCATATATTTT. It specifies CAISGGVYTGNTIYF.

The genes are TRBV7-3 and TRBJ1-1; TRBD1 agrees at 7 bases. This CDR3 region has 14 residues. The V segment lost 5 bases and the J segment 3 bases; nucleotides outside the gene matches: 6. Germline lookup yields CDR1 SGHTA and CDR2 FQGTGA. The CDR3 sequence: CASSLGGRDTEAFF. The CDR3 DNA is TGTGCCAGCAGCCTAGGGGGCAGGGACACTGAAGCTTTCTTT.